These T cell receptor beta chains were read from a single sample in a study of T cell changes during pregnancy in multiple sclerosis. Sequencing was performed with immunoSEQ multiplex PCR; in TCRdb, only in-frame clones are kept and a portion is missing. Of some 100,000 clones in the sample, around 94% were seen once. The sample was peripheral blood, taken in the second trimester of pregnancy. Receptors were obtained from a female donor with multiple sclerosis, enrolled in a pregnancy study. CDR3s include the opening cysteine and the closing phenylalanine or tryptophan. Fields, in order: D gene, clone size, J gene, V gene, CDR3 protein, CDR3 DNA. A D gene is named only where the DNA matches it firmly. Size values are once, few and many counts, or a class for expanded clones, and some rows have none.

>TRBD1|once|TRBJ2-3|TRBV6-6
CASSLDRGLSTDTQYF
TGTGCCAGCAGCCTCGACAGGGGCCTTAGCACAGATACGCAGTATTTT
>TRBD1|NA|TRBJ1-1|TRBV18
CASSPPKGAGTEAFF
TGTGCCAGCTCACCACCGAAGGGGGCAGGCACTGAAGCTTTCTTT
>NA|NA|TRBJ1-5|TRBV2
CASSEVLASNQPQHF
TGTGCCAGCAGTGAAGTTTTAGCTAGCAATCAGCCCCAGCATTTT
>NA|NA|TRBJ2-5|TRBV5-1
CASSLVLPGEETQYF
TGCGCCAGCAGCTTGGTCCTCCCAGGGGAAGAGACCCAGTACTTC
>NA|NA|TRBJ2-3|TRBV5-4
CASRLDSSISTDTQYF
TGTGCCAGCAGGTTGGACAGCTCGATAAGCACAGATACGCAGTATTTT
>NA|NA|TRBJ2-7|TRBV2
CASSEIRATYEQYF
TGTGCCAGCAGTGAAATCAGGGCCACCTACGAGCAGTACTTC
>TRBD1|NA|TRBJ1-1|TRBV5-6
CASSFSGTENTEAFF
TGTGCCAGCAGCTTCTCCGGGACAGAGAACACTGAAGCTTTCTTT
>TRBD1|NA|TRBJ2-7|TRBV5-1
CASSSLTGRSSYEQYF
TGCGCCAGCAGCTCGCTGACAGGGCGCTCATCCTACGAGCAGTACTTC
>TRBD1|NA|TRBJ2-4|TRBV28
CASSLGQANIQYF
TGTGCCAGCAGTTTAGGACAGGCAAACATTCAGTACTTC
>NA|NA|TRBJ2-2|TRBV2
CASRNREGNTGELFF
TGTGCCAGCAGGAACAGGGAGGGGAACACCGGGGAGCTGTTTTTT
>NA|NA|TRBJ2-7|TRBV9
CASSVHSDRSYEQYF
TGTGCCAGCAGCGTCCACTCTGACAGATCCTACGAGCAGTACTTC
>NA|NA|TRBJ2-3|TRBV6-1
CATRGTAGDTQYF
TGTGCCACCCGGGGGACCGCAGGGGATACGCAGTATTTT
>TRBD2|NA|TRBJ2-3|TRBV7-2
CASSPLPRAGGLHTDTQYF
TGTGCCAGCAGCCCCCTGCCCCGCGCGGGGGGGCTACACACAGATACGCAGTATTTT
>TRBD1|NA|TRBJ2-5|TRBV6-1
CASSEWDRGPKTQYF
TGTGCCAGCAGTGAATGGGACAGGGGGCCGAAGACCCAGTACTTC
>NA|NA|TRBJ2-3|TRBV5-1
CASSATGTSTDTQYF
TGCGCCAGCAGCGCGACAGGGACTAGCACAGATACGCAGTATTTT
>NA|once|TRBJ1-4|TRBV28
CATLDSTNEKLFF
TGTGCCACCTTGGACTCAACTAATGAAAAACTGTTTTTT
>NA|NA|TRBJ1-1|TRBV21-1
CASSGPRDRPLNTEAFF
TGTGCCAGCAGCGGCCCCCGGGACAGACCTCTGAACACTGAAGCTTTCTTT
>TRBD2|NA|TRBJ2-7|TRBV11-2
CASSLGASGTDEQYF
TGTGCCAGCAGCTTAGGGGCTAGCGGGACCGACGAGCAGTACTTC
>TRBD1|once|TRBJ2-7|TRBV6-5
CASRDRGSYEQYF
TGTGCCAGCCGCGACAGGGGCTCCTACGAGCAGTACTTC
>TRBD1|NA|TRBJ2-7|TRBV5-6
CASSGDRPYEQYF
TGTGCCAGCAGCGGGGACAGGCCCTACGAGCAGTACTTC
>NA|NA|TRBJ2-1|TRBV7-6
CASSLTGTRNDEQFF
TGTGCCAGCAGCTTAACCGGGACACGGAACGATGAGCAGTTCTTC
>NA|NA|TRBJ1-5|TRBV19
CASSIDAARRDQPQHF
TGTGCCAGTAGTATAGATGCAGCCCGTCGGGATCAGCCCCAGCATTTT
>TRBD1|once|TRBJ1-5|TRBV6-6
CASRPTGDGQPQHF
TGTGCCAGCAGGCCGACAGGGGACGGTCAGCCCCAGCATTTT
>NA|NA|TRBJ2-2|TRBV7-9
CASSSRTGRGGELFF
TGTGCCAGCAGCTCCCGGACAGGGAGGGGCGGGGAGCTGTTTTTT
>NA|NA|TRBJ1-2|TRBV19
CASSRGGGGRNGYTF
TGTGCCAGTAGTAGAGGTGGCGGGGGGCGGAATGGCTACACCTTC
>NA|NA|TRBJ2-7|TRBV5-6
CASSEYDGYEQYF
TGTGCCAGCAGCGAATACGACGGGTACGAGCAGTACTTC
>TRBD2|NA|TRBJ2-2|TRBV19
CASRVAGGPGGELFF
TGTGCCAGTAGGGTAGCGGGGGGGCCCGGCGGGGAGCTGTTTTTT
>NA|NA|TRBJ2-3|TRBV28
CASSLRTGTDTQYF
TGTGCCAGCAGTTTACGAACAGGTACAGATACGCAGTATTTT
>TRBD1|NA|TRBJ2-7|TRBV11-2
CASSRGQGSYEQYF
TGTGCCAGCAGCCGGGGACAGGGGAGCTACGAGCAGTACTTC
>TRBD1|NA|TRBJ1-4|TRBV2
CASSRDRGEKLFF
TGTGCCAGCAGTCGGGACAGGGGAGAAAAACTGTTTTTT
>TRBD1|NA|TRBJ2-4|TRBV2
CASRKTGGENIQYF
TGTGCCAGCAGAAAAACAGGGGGCGAAAACATTCAGTACTTC
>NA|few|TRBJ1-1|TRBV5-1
CASSGGVNTEAFF
TGCGCCAGCTCCGGAGGAGTGAACACTGAAGCTTTCTTT
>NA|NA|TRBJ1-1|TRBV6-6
CASRNSGFGDTEAFF
TGTGCCAGCAGAAACAGCGGGTTTGGGGACACTGAAGCTTTCTTT
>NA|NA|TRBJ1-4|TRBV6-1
CASSEPTDSSYNEKLFF
TGTGCCAGCAGTGAGCCGACCGACAGCTCCTATAATGAAAAACTGTTTTTT
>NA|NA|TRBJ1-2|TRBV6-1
CASNLQGEVYGYTF
TGTGCCAGCAATTTACAGGGTGAGGTCTATGGCTACACCTTC
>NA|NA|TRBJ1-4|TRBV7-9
CASSLGRATNEKLFF
TGTGCCAGCAGCTTAGGGCGGGCGACTAATGAAAAACTGTTTTTT
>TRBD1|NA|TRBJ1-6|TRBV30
CAWSDRGGRSYNSPLHF
TGTGCCTGGTCGGACAGGGGCGGAAGGTCCTATAATTCACCCCTCCACTTT
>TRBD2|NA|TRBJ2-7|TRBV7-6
CASSPPAAGGPFSYEQYF
TGTGCCAGCAGCCCCCCGGCAGCGGGAGGGCCCTTCTCCTACGAGCAGTACTTC
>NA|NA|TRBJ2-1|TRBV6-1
CASSEGQGHPLYNEQFF
TGTGCCAGCAGTGAAGGCCAGGGACACCCACTCTACAATGAGCAGTTCTTC
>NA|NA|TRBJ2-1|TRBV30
CAWSGNNNEQFF
TGTGCCTGGAGCGGGAATAACAATGAGCAGTTCTTC
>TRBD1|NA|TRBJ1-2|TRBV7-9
CASSRDSNYGYTF
TGTGCCAGCAGCCGGGACAGCAACTATGGCTACACCTTC
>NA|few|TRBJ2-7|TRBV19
CASTGVQGQYF
TGTGCCAGTACGGGGGTCCAAGGGCAGTACTTC
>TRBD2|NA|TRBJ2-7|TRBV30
CAWSVAGGQDEQYF
TGTGCCTGGAGTGTGGCGGGAGGGCAAGACGAGCAGTACTTC
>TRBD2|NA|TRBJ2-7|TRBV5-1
CASSGTSGTYEQYF
TGCGCCAGCAGCGGGACTAGCGGGACCTACGAGCAGTACTTC
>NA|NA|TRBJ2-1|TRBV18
CASSPQGQGGNEQFF
TGTGCCAGCTCACCACAAGGACAGGGAGGGAATGAGCAGTTCTTC
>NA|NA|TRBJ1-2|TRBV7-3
CASSLGRAGDYGYTF
TGTGCCAGCAGCTTAGGACGGGCCGGGGACTATGGCTACACCTTC
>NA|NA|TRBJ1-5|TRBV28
CASRPGNQPQHF
TGTGCCAGCAGACCGGGCAATCAGCCCCAGCATTTT
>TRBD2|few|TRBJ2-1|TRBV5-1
CASSLGGLALSSYNEQFF
TGCGCCAGCAGCTTGGGGGGACTAGCTTTGAGCTCCTACAATGAGCAGTTCTTC
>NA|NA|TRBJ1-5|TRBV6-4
CASRTPHNQPQHF
TGTGCCAGCAGGACACCTCACAATCAGCCCCAGCATTTT
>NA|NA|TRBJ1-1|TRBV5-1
CATSSRGDTEAFF
TGCGCCACCTCGTCCAGGGGTGACACTGAAGCTTTCTTT
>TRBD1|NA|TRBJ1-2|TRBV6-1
CASSDQPTGGIGYTF
TGTGCCAGCAGTGACCAGCCGACAGGGGGTATAGGCTACACCTTC
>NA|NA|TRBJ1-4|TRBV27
CASSLLGATNEKLFF
TGTGCCAGCAGTTTACTAGGCGCAACTAATGAAAAACTGTTTTTT
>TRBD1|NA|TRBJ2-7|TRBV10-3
CAISEPGQGVYEQYF
TGTGCCATCAGTGAGCCGGGACAGGGGGTCTACGAGCAGTACTTC
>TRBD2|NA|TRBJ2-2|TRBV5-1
CASSLGLAGALDGELFF
TGCGCCAGCAGCTTAGGACTAGCGGGAGCGCTGGACGGGGAGCTGTTTTTT
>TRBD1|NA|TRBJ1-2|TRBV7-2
CASSFRDRVSYGYTF
TGTGCCAGCAGCTTCCGGGACAGGGTCTCCTATGGCTACACCTTC
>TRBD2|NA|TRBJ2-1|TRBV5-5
CASSLGLALYNEQFF
TGTGCCAGCAGCTTGGGACTAGCCCTTTACAATGAGCAGTTCTTC
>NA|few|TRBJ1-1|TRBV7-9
CASSRMNTEAFF
TGTGCCAGCAGCCGTATGAACACTGAAGCTTTCTTT
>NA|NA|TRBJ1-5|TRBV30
CAWSPREGKDSNQPQHF
TGTGCCTGGAGTCCCCGGGAGGGTAAGGATAGCAATCAGCCCCAGCATTTT